The 13 T cell receptor beta chains below all came from one sample that was sequenced in a study of OX40 agonist ivuxolimab in advanced cancers. The table came from immunoSEQ multiplex PCR; TCRdb's copy has only in-frame clones and leaves some out. Seen here are fewer than 60,000 clones, approximately 89% observed once, and the top ten hold roughly 13%. The material was CD4+ or CD8+ T cells sorted from blood, obtained in a trial of the OX40 agonist ivuxolimab. The receptors originated from an adult with an advanced solid tumor such as melanoma, head and neck, liver or kidney cancer.

The chain carries TRBV5-1 and TRBJ2-5; 10 nucleotides match TRBD2. J was trimmed by 3 bases and V by 0 bases; bases with no gene match: 5. This CDR3 has 16 residues. Germline V gene sequence: CDR1 SGHRS, CDR2 YFSETQ. The CDR3 loop reads CASSLAAGGWEETQYF. In DNA, the CDR3 is TGCGCCAGCAGCTTGGCAGCGGGAGGGTGGGAAGAGACCCAGTACTTC.

J is TRBJ1-2 and V is TRBV14; tentatively, D is TRBD1 (5 bases). CDR1 is SGHDN and CDR2 is FVKESK in the germline V gene. The CDR3 runs 13 residues. Trimming stripped 4 bases from V and 2 bases from J, with 8 bases between. CDR3 DNA: TGTGCCAGCAGCCCGACAGTGAACTATGGCTACACCTTC. Encoded protein: CASSPTVNYGYTF.

This chain uses TRBV6-6 with TRBJ1-2; possible D gene TRBD1, 5 bases. In germline, CDR1 is MNHNY, CDR2 SVGAGI (reference sequence). Trimming took 5 bases from V and 5 from J, leaving 15 bases between them. This CDR3 region has 14 residues. In DNA, the CDR3 is TGTGCCAGCAGTCACCAAGGACAAGCTTATGGCTACACCTTC. Its translation is CASSHQGQAYGYTF.

V and J are TRBV7-3 and TRBJ2-5; a possible D gene is TRBD1 (6 bases). Germline V CDR1 and CDR2: SGHTA, FQGTGA. The CDR3 loop spans 15 amino acids. V dropped 3 bases and J dropped 5 bases, with 16 bases sitting between them. The CDR3 DNA reads TGTGCCAGCAGCTTTACCGGACAGAAAGGGGAGACCCAGTACTTC. As protein: CASSFTGQKGETQYF. Complete variable domain (other parts from reference TRBV7-3 and TRBJ2-5): GAGVSQTPSNKVTEKGKYVELRCDPISGHTALYWYRQSLGQGPEFLIYFQGTGAADDSGLPNDRFFAVRPEGSVSTLKIQRTERGDSAVYLCASSFTGQKGETQYFGPGTRLLVL.

A few counts support this clone. V usage is TRBV28 and J usage is TRBJ2-6; D is possibly TRBD1 (5 bases). CDR1 and CDR2 (germline): MDHEN, SYDVKM. The V gene lost 4 bases and the J gene lost 6 bases, with 16 bases spanning the gap. The CDR3 length is 16 residues. The CDR3 DNA reads as TGTGCCAGCAGTTCGGACACTCCTACCCTGGCCAACGTCCTGACTTTC. Translation gives CASSSDTPTLANVLTF. Complete variable domain (other parts from reference TRBV28 and TRBJ2-6): DVKVTQSSRYLVKRTGEKVFLECVQDMDHENMFWYRQDPGLGLRLIYFSYDVKMKEKGDIPEGYSVSREKKERFSLILESASTNQTSMYLCASSSDTPTLANVLTFGAGSRLTVL.

The V gene is TRBV28, the J gene TRBJ1-5; D remains unclear. V lost 4 bases, J lost 0 bases, and 16 bases lay in between. CDR1 MDHEN and CDR2 SYDVKM come from the germline V gene. The CDR3 contains 17 residues. The CDR3 DNA follows: TGTGCCAGCAGTTCGGCCTTCCAGGTTTATAGCAATCAGCCCCAGCATTTT. It translates to CASSSAFQVYSNQPQHF.

The rearrangement joins TRBV13 to TRBJ2-7, with D unresolved. With 0 bases removed from V and 1 base from J, the gap between germline ends came to 7 bases. CDR3 length: 14 amino acids. Germline CDR1 and CDR2: PRHDT and FYEKMQ (reference sequence). The DNA for the CDR3 is TGTGCCAGCAGCTTAGGTGGTACATCCTACGAGCAGTACTTC. Its protein is CASSLGGTSYEQYF.

The genes are TRBV2 and TRBJ1-2; D uncertain. Trimming took off 6 bases at V and 8 bases at J, with 13 bases between the two ends. Germline loops: CDR1 SNHLY, CDR2 FYNNEI. This CDR3 region has 12 residues. CDR3 sequence reads: CASRVEIHGYTF. The CDR3 bases are TGTGCCAGCAGGGTCGAGATTCACGGCTACACCTTC.

This chain connects TRBV2 to TRBJ2-3, with a possible D match to TRBD1 (5 bases). There are 14 residues in the CDR3. Trimming removed 2 bases at V and 9 bases at J, with 15 bases between. Per germline, CDR1 SNHLY and CDR2 FYNNEI. The CDR3 loop is CASSEPFGAGTQYF. Here the CDR3 DNA reads TGTGCCAGCAGTGAACCGTTTGGGGCAGGGACGCAGTATTTT.

The chain uses TRBV4-1 and TRBJ2-3; D possibly matches TRBD1 or TRBD2 (7 bases each). V lost 3 bases, J lost 4 bases, and 11 bases lay in between. CDR3 length equals 14 residues. The V gene's germline CDR1 is MGHRA and CDR2 YSYEKL. CDR3 residues: CASSHPGGADTQYF. The CDR3 DNA reads TGCGCCAGCAGCCATCCAGGGGGGGCAGATACGCAGTATTTT.

This rearrangement joins TRBV28 to TRBJ1-1; D remains ambiguous. Trimming took 3 bases from V and 1 from J, leaving 12 bases between them. There are 15 residues in the CDR3. Germline CDR1 reads MDHEN; CDR2 reads SYDVKM. The CDR3 region is CASSFPAVGNTEAFF. The CDR3 DNA reads as TGTGCCAGCAGTTTTCCCGCCGTGGGGAACACTGAAGCTTTCTTT. The whole variable domain, filled in from reference TRBV28 and TRBJ1-1, reads DVKVTQSSRYLVKRTGEKVFLECVQDMDHENMFWYRQDPGLGLRLIYFSYDVKMKEKGDIPEGYSVSREKKERFSLILESASTNQTSMYLCASSFPAVGNTEAFFGQGTRLTVV.

The chain joins TRBV5-1 to TRBJ1-1; the D gene is possibly TRBD1 (5 bases). The V end lost 0 bases, the J end lost 2 bases, and 14 bases lay between the germline ends. Germline lookup yields CDR1 SGHRS and CDR2 YFSETQ. The CDR3 has 16 amino acids. As DNA, the CDR3 is TGCGCCAGCAGCTTGGCCCTTAAGGGGCGTAACACTGAAGCTTTCTTT. It encodes CASSLALKGRNTEAFF. Based on the CDR3 plus reference TRBV5-1 and TRBJ1-1, the full variable domain is KAGVTQTPRYLIKTRGQQVTLSCSPISGHRSVSWYQQTPGQGLQFLFEYFSETQRNKGNFPGRFSGRQFSNSRSEMNVSTLELGDSALYLCASSLALKGRNTEAFFGQGTRLTVV.

The V gene is TRBV11-2, the J gene TRBJ2-3; 16 bases are shared with TRBD2. The V gene end was trimmed by 5 bases and the J gene end by 9 bases; junction bases not matched to a gene: 5. The CDR3 extends over 15 amino acids. Per the germline V gene, CDR1 is SGHAT and CDR2 is FQNNGV. For the CDR3, the DNA is TGTGCCAGCAGCGGGGGACTAGCGGGAGGGACCACGCAGTATTTT. This encodes CASSGGLAGGTTQYF.